This record concerns one TCR beta chain sequence. This record belongs to a study of blood T cell repertoires in COVID-19. CDR1 SNHLY and CDR2 FYNNEI come from the germline V gene. The CDR3 is 14 amino acids. V lost 7 bases, J lost 0 bases, and 12 bases lay in between. This study enrolled people aged 18 to 89 from around 26 US geographic areas. TCRdb keeps only in-frame clones here, not all; method: immunoSEQ multiplex PCR. This sample has fewer than 350,000 clones; approximately 90% occur once, and the top ten carry about 2.3%. Sequencing used PBMCs or T cells enriched from blood (not recorded which). J is TRBJ2-5 and V is TRBV2, with D tentatively TRBD1 (5 bases). This sequence originates from a woman between 35 and 50 years old with acute COVID-19. CDR3: CASTSRGNQETQYF. The DNA of the CDR3 is TGTGCCAGCACTAGTAGGGGAAACCAAGAGACCCAGTACTTC.